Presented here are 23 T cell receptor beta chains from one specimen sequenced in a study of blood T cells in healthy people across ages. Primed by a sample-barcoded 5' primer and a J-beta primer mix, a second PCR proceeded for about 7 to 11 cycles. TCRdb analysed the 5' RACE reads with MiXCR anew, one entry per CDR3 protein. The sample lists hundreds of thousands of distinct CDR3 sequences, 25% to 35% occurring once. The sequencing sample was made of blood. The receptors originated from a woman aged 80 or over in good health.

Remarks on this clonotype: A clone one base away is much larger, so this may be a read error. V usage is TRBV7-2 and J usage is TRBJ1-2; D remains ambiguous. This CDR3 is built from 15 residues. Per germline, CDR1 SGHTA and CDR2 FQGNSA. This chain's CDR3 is CASSLDPGVNYGCTF. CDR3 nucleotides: TGTGCCAGCAGCTTAGATCCAGGAGTCAACTATGGCTGCACCTTC.

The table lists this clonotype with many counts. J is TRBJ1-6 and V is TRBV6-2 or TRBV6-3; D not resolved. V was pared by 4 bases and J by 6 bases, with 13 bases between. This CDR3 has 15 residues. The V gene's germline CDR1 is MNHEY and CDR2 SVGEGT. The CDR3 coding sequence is TGTGCCAGCAGTTCGACGGTTCCAGCTAATTCACCCCTCCACTTT. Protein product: CASSSTVPANSPLHF.

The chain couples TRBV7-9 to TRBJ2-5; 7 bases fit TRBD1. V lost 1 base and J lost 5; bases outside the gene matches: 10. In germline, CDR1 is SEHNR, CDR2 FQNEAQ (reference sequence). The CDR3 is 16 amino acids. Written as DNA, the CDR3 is TGTGCCAGCAGCTTAGTGGGGACAGCCCCCACGGAGACCCAGTACTTC. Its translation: CASSLVGTAPTETQYF.

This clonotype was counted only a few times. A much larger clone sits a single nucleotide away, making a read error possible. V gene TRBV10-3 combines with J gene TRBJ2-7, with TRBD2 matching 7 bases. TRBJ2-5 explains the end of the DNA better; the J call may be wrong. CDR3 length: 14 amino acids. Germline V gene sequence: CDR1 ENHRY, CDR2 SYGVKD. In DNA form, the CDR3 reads TGTGCCATCAGGGCTGATGGGGGAGGGGAGACCCAGTACTTC. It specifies CAIRADGGGETQYF.

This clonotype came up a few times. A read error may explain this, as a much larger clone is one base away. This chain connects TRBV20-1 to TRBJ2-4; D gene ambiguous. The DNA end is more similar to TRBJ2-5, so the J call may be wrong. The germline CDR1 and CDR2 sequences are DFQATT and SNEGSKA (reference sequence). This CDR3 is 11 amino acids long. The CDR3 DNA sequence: TGCAATGCTAGTTTAGTCCAGACCCAGTACTTC. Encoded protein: CNASLVQTQYF.

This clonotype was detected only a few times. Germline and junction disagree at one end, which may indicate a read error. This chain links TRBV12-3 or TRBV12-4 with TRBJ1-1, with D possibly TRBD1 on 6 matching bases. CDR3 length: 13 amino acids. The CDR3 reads CASSSRGGTEAFF. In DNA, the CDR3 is TGCGCCAGCAGCTCCCGAGGGGGAACTGAAGCTTTCTTT.

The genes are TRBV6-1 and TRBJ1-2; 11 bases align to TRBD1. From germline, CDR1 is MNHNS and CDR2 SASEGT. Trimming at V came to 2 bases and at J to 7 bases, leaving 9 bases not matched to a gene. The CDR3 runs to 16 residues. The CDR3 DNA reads TGTGCCAGCAGTGAACGGACAGGGGGCTTATCGTTTGGCTACACCTTC. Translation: CASSERTGGLSFGYTF.

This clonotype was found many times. The CDR3 spells CASSFWTGVIDTQYF. The DNA for the CDR3 is TGTGCCAGCAGCTTTTGGACAGGGGTTATAGATACGCAGTATTTT. V and J are TRBV5-6 and TRBJ2-3, with 9 bases aligning to TRBD1. With V trimmed by 2 bases and J by 5 bases, 6 bases remained unmatched. CDR3 length: 15 amino acids. In germline, CDR1 is SGHDT, CDR2 YYEEEE.

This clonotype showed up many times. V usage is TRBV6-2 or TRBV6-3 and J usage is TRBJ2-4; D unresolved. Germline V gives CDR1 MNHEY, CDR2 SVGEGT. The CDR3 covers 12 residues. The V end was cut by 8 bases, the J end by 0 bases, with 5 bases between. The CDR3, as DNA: TGTGCCAGCGCAGAAGCCAAAAACATTCAGTACTTC. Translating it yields CASAEAKNIQYF.

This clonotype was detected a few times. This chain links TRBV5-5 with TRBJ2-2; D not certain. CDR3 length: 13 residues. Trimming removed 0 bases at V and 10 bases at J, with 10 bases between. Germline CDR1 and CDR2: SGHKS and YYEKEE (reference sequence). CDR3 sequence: CASSLDRDVELFF. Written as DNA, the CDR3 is TGTGCCAGCAGCTTGGACCGAGATGTGGAGCTGTTTTTT.

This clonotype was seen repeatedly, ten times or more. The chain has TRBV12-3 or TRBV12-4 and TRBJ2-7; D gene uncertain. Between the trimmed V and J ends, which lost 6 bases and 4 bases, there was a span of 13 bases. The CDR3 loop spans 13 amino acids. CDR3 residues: CASSPKALYEQYF. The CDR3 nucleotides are TGTGCCAGCAGCCCCAAGGCCCTTTACGAGCAGTACTTC.

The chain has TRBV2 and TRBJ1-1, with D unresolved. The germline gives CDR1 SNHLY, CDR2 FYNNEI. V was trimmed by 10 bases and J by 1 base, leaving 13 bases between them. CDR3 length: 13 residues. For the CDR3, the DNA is TGTGCCACTAAGAGGTCCGGGAACACTGAAGCTTTCTTT. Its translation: CATKRSGNTEAFF. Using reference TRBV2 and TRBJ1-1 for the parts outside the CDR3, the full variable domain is EPEVTQTPSHQVTQMGQEVILRCVPISNHLYFYWYRQILGQKVEFLVSFYNNEISEKSEIFDDQFSVERPDGSNFTLKIRSTKLEDSAMYFCATKRSGNTEAFFGQGTRLTVV.

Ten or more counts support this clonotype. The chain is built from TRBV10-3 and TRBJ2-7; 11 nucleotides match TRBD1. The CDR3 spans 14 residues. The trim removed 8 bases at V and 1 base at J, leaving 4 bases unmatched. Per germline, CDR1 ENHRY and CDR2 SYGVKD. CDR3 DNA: TGTGCCATCCAAGGGACAGGGGGTTCCTACGAGCAGTACTTC. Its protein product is CAIQGTGGSYEQYF.

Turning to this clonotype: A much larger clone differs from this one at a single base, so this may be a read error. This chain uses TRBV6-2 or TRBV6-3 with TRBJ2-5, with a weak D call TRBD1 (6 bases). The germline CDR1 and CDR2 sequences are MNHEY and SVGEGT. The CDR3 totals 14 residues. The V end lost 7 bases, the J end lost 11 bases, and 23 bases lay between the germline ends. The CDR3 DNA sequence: TGTGCCAGCAACACACGGCGCAGGGACAATGAGCAGTACTTC. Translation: CASNTRRRDNEQYF.

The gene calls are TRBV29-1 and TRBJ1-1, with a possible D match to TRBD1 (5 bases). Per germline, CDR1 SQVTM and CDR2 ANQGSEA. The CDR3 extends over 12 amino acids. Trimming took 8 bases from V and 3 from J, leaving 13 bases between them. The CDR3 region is CSSGTGDTEAFF. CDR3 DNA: TGCAGCTCAGGGACCGGGGACACTGAAGCTTTCTTT. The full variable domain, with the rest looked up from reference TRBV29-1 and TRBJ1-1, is SAVISQKPSRDICQRGTSLTIQCQVDSQVTMMFWYRQQPGQSLTLIATANQGSEATYESGFVIDKFPISRPNLTFSTLTVSNMSPEDSSIYLCSSGTGDTEAFFGQGTRLTVV.

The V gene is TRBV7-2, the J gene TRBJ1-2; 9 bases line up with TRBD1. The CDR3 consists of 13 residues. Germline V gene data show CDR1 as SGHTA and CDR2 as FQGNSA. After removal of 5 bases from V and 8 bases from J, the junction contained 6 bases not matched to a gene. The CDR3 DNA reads TGTGCCAGCAGCAACACAGGGGGCGCCGGCTACACCTTC. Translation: CASSNTGGAGYTF.

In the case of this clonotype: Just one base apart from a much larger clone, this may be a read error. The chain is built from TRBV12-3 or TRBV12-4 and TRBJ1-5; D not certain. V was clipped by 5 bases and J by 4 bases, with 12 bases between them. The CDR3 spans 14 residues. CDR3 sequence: CASSVGGLNQPQHF. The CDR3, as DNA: TGTGCCAGCAGTGTTGGAGGCTTAAATCAGCCCCAGCATTTT.

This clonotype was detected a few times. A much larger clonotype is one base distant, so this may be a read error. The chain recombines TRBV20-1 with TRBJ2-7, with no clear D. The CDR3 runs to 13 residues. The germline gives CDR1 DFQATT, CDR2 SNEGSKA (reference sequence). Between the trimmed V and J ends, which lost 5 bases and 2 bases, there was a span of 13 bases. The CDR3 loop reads CSAPRANTYEQYF. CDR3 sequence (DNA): TGCAGTGCTCCCCGGGCCAATACCTACGAGCAGTACTTC.

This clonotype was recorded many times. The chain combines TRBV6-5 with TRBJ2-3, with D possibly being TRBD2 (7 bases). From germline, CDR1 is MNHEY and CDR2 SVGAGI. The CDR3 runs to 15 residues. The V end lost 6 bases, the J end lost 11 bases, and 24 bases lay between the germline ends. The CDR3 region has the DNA TGTGCCAGCAGCCAGCTGGGGGGGGCCCTCCCGGGGCAGTATTTT. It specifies CASSQLGGALPGQYF.

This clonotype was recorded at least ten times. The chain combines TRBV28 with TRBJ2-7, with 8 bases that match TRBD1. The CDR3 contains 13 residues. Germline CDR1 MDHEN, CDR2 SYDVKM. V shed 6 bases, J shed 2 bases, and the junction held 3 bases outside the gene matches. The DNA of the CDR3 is TGTGCCAGCAGAGAACAGGGGGCCTACGAGCAGTACTTC. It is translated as CASREQGAYEQYF.

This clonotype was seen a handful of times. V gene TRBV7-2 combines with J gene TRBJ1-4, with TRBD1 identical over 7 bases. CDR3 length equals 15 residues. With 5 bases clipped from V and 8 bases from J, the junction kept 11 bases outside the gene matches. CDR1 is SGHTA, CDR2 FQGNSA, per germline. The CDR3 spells CASSPRQGAHEKLFF. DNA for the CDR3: TGTGCCAGCAGCCCAAGACAGGGAGCACACGAAAAACTGTTTTTT.

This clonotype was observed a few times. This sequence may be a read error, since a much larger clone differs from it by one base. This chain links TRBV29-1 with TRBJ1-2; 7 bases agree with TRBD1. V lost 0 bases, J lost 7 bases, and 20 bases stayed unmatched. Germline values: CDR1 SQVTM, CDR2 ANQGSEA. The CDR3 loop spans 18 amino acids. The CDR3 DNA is TGCAGCGTTGAAGATAGGTCGGTCGGAGGGGGCGCGGTAGGTGGCTACACCTTC. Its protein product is CSVEDRSVGGGAVGGYTF.

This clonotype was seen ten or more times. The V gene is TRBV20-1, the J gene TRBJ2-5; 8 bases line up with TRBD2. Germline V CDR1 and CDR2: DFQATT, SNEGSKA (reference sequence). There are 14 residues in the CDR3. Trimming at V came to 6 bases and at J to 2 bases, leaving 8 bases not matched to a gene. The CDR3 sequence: CSAPLRGDQETQYF. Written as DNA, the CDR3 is TGCAGTGCGCCCTTGCGGGGGGATCAAGAGACCCAGTACTTC.